What follows describes a single T cell receptor beta chain. Authors' data handling: Using reference gene primer amplification, nucleated cell counts were estimated. Clones were read by immunoSEQ multiplex PCR, and TCRdb kept only the in-frame ones, dropping some. The V and J calls and clone size are taken from that table; D and trimming were inferred from the DNA. This sample has approximately 80,000 clones, with about 86% found just once. These data belong to a study of blood T cell repertoires in COVID-19. On the study more broadly: Researchers got acute and convalescent COVID-19 samples from the United States, Italy and Spain. From T cells, B-cell-depleted T cells, or PBMCs came the material, which was cDNA or gDNA.

CDR1 is SEHNR, CDR2 FQNEAQ, per germline (reference sequence). Unmatched junction bases numbered 5, after V lost 3 bases and J lost 3 bases. The CDR3 totals 15 residues. The V and J genes are TRBV7-9 and TRBJ2-5; 9 nucleotides align to TRBD1. Input material: peripheral blood. The TCR sequence derives from a man at least 80 years old with acute or convalescent COVID-19. CDR3 in DNA: TGTGCCAGCAGCTTGGGACAGGGTCAAGAAGAGACCCAGTACTTC. It specifies CASSLGQGQEETQYF.